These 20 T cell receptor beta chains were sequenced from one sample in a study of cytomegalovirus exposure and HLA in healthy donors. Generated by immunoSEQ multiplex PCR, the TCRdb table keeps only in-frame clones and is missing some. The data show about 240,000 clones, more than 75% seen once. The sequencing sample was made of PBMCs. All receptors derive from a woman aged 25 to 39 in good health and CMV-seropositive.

The CDR3 protein is CASSQSDMEAFF. The CDR3 DNA is TGTGCCAGCAGTCAGTCTGATATGGAAGCTTTCTTT. This chain joins TRBV6-5 and TRBJ1-1; D remains unclear. Per germline, CDR1 MNHEY and CDR2 SVGAGI. The CDR3 extends over 12 amino acids. V lost 5 bases, J lost 8 bases, and 12 bases lay in between.

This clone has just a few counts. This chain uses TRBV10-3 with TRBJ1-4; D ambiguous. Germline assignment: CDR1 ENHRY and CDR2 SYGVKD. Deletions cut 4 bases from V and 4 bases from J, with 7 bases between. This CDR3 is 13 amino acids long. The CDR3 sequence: CAISADLNEKLFF. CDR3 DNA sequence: TGTGCCATCAGTGCAGATCTTAATGAAAAACTGTTTTTT.

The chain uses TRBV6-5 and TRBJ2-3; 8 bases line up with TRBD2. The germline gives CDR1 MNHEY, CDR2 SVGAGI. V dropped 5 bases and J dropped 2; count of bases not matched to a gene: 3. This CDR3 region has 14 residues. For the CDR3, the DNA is TGTGCCAGCAGTCGGACTAGCTACACAGATACGCAGTATTTT. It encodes CASSRTSYTDTQYF.

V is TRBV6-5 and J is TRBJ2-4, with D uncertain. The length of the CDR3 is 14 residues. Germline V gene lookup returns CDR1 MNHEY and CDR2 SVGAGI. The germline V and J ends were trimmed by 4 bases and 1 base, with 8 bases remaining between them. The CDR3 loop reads CASSSTMAKNIQYF. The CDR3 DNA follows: TGTGCCAGCAGTTCGACAATGGCCAAAAACATTCAGTACTTC.

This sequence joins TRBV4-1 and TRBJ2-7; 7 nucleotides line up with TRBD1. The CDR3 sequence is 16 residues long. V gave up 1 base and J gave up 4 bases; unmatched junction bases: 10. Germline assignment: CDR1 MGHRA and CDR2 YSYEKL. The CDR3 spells CASSQVDGTEPYEQYF. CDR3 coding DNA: TGCGCCAGCAGCCAAGTAGATGGGACAGAACCATACGAGCAGTACTTC.

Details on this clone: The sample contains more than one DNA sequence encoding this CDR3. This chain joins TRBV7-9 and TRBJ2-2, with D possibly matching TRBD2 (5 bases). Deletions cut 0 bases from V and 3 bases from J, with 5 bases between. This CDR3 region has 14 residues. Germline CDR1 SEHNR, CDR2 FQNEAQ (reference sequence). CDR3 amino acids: CASSLAGDTGELFF. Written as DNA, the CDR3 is TGTGCCAGCAGCTTAGCCGGGGACACCGGGGAGCTGTTTTTT.

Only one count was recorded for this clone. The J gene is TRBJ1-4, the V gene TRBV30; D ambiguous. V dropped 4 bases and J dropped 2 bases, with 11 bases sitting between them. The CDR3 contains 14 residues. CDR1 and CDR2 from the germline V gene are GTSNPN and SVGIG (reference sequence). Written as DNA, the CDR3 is TGTGCCTGGACGGTGGGGAGCACTAATGAAAAACTGTTTTTT. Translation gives CAWTVGSTNEKLFF. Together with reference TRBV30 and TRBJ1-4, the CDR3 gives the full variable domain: SQTIHQWPATLVQPVGSPLSLECTVEGTSNPNLYWYRQAAGRGLQLLFYSVGIGQISSEVPQNLSASRPQDRQFILSSKKLLLSDSGFYLCAWTVGSTNEKLFFGSGTQLSVL.

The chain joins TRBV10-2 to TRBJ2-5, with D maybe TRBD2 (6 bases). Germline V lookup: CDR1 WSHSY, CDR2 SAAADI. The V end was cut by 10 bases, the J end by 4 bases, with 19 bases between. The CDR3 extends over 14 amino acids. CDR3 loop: CATFGSGGAETQYF. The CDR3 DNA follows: TGCGCCACCTTTGGTAGCGGAGGGGCAGAGACCCAGTACTTC.

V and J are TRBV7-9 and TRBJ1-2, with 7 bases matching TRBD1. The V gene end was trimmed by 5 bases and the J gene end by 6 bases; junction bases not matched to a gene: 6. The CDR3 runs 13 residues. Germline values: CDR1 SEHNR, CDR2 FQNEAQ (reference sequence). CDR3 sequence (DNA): TGTGCCAGCAGCGCAACCGGGACAGATGGCTACACCTTC. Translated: CASSATGTDGYTF. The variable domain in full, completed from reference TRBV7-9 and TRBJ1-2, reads DTGVSQNPRHKITKRGQNVTFRCDPISEHNRLYWYRQTLGQGPEFLTYFQNEAQLEKSRLLSDRFSAERPKGSFSTLEIQRTEQGDSAMYLCASSATGTDGYTFGSGTRLTVV.

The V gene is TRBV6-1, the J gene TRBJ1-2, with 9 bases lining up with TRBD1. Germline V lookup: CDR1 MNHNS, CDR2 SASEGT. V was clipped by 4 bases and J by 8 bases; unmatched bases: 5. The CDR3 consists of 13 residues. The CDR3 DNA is TGTGCCAGCAGTGGGACAGGGGCTGGAGGCTACACCTTC. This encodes CASSGTGAGGYTF.

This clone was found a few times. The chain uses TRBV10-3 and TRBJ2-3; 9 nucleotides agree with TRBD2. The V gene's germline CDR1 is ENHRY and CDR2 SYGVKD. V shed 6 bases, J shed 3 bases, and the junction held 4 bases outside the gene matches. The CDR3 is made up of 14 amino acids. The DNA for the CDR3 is TGTGCCATCAGGACAGCGGGAGGAACAGATACGCAGTATTTT. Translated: CAIRTAGGTDTQYF.

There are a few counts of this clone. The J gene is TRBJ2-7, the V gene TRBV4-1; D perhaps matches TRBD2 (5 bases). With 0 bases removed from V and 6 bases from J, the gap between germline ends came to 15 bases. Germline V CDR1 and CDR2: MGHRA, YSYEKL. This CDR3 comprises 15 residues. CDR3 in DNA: TGCGCCAGCAGCCAAGAAGGGCTAGCAGAGACCGAGCAGTACTTC. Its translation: CASSQEGLAETEQYF.

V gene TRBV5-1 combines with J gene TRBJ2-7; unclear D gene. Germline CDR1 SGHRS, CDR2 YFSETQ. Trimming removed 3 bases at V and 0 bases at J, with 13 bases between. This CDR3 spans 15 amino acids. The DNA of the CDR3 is TGCGCCAGCAGCTATTCAGTGGGCCACTCCTACGAGCAGTACTTC. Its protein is CASSYSVGHSYEQYF. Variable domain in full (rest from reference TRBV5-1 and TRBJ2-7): KAGVTQTPRYLIKTRGQQVTLSCSPISGHRSVSWYQQTPGQGLQFLFEYFSETQRNKGNFPGRFSGRQFSNSRSEMNVSTLELGDSALYLCASSYSVGHSYEQYFGPGTRLTVT.

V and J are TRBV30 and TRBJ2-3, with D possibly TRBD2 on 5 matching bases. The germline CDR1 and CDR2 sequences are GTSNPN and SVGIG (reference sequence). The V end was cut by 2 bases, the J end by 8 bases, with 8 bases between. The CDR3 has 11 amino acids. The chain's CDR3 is CAWSSAGTQYF. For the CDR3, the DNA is TGTGCCTGGAGTAGCGCGGGTACGCAGTATTTT.

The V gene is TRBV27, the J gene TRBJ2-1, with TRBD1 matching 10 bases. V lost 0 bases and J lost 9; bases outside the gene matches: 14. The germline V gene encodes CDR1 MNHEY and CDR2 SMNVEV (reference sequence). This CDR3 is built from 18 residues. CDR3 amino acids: CASSLSFYRDRGAVEQFF. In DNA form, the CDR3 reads TGTGCCAGCAGTTTATCATTTTACCGGGACAGGGGTGCGGTTGAGCAGTTCTTC.

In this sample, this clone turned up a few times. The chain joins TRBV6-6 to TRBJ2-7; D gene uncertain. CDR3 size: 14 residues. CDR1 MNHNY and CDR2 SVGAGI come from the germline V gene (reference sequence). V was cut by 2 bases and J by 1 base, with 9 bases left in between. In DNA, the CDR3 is TGTGCCAGCAGTTACCTCGCAGGTTCCTACGAGCAGTACTTC. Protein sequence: CASSYLAGSYEQYF.

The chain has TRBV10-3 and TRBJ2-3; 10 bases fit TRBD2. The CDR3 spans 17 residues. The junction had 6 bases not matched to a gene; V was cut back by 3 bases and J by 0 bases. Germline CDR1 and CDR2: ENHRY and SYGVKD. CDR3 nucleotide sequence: TGTGCCATCAGTGAAGCACTAGCGGGACCAAGCACAGATACGCAGTATTTT. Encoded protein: CAISEALAGPSTDTQYF.

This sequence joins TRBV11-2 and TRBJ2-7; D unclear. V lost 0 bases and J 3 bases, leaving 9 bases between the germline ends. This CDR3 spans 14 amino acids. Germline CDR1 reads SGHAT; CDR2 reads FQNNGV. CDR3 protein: CASSLEAFHYEQYF. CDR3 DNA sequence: TGTGCCAGCAGCTTAGAGGCCTTCCACTACGAGCAGTACTTC.

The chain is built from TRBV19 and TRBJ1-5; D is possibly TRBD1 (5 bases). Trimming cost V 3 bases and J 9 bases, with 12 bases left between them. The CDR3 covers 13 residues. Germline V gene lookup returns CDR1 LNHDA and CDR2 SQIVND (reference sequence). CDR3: CASSITGRAPQHF. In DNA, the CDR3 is TGTGCCAGTAGTATCACAGGACGGGCGCCCCAGCATTTT.

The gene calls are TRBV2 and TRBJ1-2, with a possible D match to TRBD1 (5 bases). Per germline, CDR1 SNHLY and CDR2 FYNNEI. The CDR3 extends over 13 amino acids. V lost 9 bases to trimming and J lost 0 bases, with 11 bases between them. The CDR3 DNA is TGTGCCAGTCCAACAGGTACTAACTATGGCTACACCTTC. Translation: CASPTGTNYGYTF.